Following are 7 T cell receptor beta chains from one sample sequenced in a study of blood T cell repertoires in COVID-19. Sequencing used immunoSEQ multiplex PCR; TCRdb keeps in-frame clones, though not all of them. The sample holds 220,000 or so clones, 80% to 85% seen once. Material: peripheral blood. These receptor sequences come from an elderly woman with COVID-19, enrolled during active disease.

The chain is built from TRBV6-5 and TRBJ1-3; D call uncertain. This CDR3 comprises 13 residues. CDR1 is MNHEY, CDR2 SVGAGI, per germline. The CDR3 protein is CVSQRYSGNTIYF. CDR3 nucleotides: TGTGTCTCGCAACGGTACTCTGGAAACACCATATATTTT.

CDR3 sequence (DNA): TGTGCCATCAGTGCAGGACTAGCGGGAGATGGCAATGAGCAGTTCTTC. Translation: CAISAGLAGDGNEQFF. This rearrangement joins TRBV10-3 to TRBJ2-1, with 13 bases fitting TRBD2. The junction had 6 bases not matched to a gene; V was cut back by 4 bases and J by 6 bases. The germline CDR1 and CDR2 sequences are ENHRY and SYGVKD. The CDR3 is made up of 16 amino acids.

The V call is TRBV19, the J call TRBJ1-6; D gene unclear. CDR1 and CDR2 from the germline V gene are LNHDA and SQIVND (reference sequence). Trimming stripped 4 bases from V and 10 bases from J, with 20 bases between. The CDR3 totals 16 residues. This chain's CDR3 is CASSSQVGRLGSPLHF. The CDR3 region has the DNA TGTGCCAGTAGTAGCCAAGTGGGCAGGTTGGGCTCACCCCTCCACTTT.

The genes are TRBV12-3 or TRBV12-4 and TRBJ1-1; D gene uncertain. This CDR3 region has 11 residues. V was trimmed by 6 bases and J by 5 bases, leaving 7 bases between them. The chain's CDR3 is CASSGKTEAFF. The CDR3 nucleotides are TGTGCCAGCAGCGGGAAAACTGAAGCTTTCTTT.

Turning to this clone: This specimen includes other DNA sequences encoding the same CDR3. The CDR3 DNA is TGTGCCAGCAGCCAGGTACCGGGGGAGCAGTACTTC. It yields the protein CASSQVPGEQYF. The chain combines TRBV3-1 (or the pseudogene TRBV3-2) with TRBJ2-7; maybe TRBD2 (5 bases). The CDR3 contains 12 residues. Germline loops: CDR1 LGHDT, CDR2 YNNKEL (reference sequence). V was cut by 3 bases and J by 7 bases, with 10 bases left in between.

This clone has a count of ten or more. Distinct nucleotide sequences in the sample also encode this CDR3. The V gene is TRBV19, the J gene TRBJ1-5; 8 positions match TRBD1. The CDR3 has 14 residues. With 7 bases clipped from V and 3 bases from J, the junction kept 5 bases outside the gene matches. Germline-derived CDR1 and CDR2 are LNHDA and SQIVND (reference sequence). CDR3 residues: CASTRTGSNQPQHF. For the CDR3, the DNA is TGTGCCAGTACCAGGACAGGGTCCAATCAGCCCCAGCATTTT.

V is TRBV30 and J is TRBJ2-7; 12 bases match TRBD2. CDR3 length equals 15 residues. Looked up from germline, CDR1 is GTSNPN and CDR2 is SVGIG (reference sequence). Germline trimming cut 4 bases from V and 3 bases from J; bases unmatched to any gene: 7. CDR3 loop: CAWKLAGGQDYEQYF. In DNA, the CDR3 is TGTGCCTGGAAACTAGCGGGGGGCCAAGACTACGAGCAGTACTTC.